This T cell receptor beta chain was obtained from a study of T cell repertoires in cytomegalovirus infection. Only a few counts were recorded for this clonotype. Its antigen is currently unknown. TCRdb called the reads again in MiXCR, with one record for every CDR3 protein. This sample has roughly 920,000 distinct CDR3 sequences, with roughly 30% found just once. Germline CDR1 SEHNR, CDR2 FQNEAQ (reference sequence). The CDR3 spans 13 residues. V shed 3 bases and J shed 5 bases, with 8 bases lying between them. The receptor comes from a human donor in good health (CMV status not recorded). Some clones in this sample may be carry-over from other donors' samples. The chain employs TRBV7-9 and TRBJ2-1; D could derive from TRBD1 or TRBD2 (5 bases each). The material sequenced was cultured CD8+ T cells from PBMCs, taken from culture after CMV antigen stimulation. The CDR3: CASSFWGNNEQFF. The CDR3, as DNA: TGTGCCAGCAGCTTCTGGGGGAACAATGAGCAGTTCTTC.